Shown below are 2 T cell receptor beta chains from a single sample sequenced in a study of blood T cell repertoires in COVID-19. Profiling relied on immunoSEQ multiplex PCR, and the TCRdb table lists in-frame clones only, not all of them. This table holds about 400,000 clones, about 90% found once. Sequencing was performed on PBMCs or T cells enriched from blood (not recorded which). These receptor sequences come from a woman aged 25 to 39 who had recovered from COVID-19.

The V and J genes are TRBV19 and TRBJ2-2; possibly TRBD1 for D (6 bases). The V and J ends lost 4 bases and 4 bases respectively, with 13 bases between them. The CDR3 loop spans 15 amino acids. Germline V gene lookup returns CDR1 LNHDA and CDR2 SQIVND (reference sequence). CDR3 DNA sequence: TGTGCCAGTAGTAGTAGCAGGGGTGGCACCGGGGAGCTGTTTTTT. Residues: CASSSSRGGTGELFF.

Comment on this clone: Other DNA sequences in the same sample also yield this CDR3. The rearrangement links TRBV19 to TRBJ2-2; 10 bases fit TRBD1. The CDR3 runs to 16 residues. With 3 bases clipped from V and 5 bases from J, the junction kept 6 bases outside the gene matches. Germline loops: CDR1 LNHDA, CDR2 SQIVND (reference sequence). The chain's CDR3 is CASSMVGQGLTGELFF. CDR3 sequence (DNA): TGTGCCAGTAGTATGGTGGGACAGGGGTTGACCGGGGAGCTGTTTTTT.